The 23 T cell receptor beta chains in this list originate from one sample, sequenced in a study of immune heterogeneity within non-small cell lung tumors. TCR beta CDR3 was amplified by multiplex PCR using 32 V and 13 J primers. TCRdb recomputed calls from the multiplex PCR reads with MiXCR, one row per CDR3 protein. The sample includes 12,000 to 15,000 distinct CDR3 sequences, about a third of them seen just once. Genomic DNA from bulk tumor acted as the template, and around 630 ng was loaded per sample. Biopsies, several per primary tumor and spaced far apart, were collected during surgery. Newly diagnosed with untreated non-small cell lung cancer, the patients underwent curative surgery. The sequencing sample was made of lung tumor tissue. The origin of the receptors is a woman aged 50 to 60 with non-small cell lung cancer.

On this clonotype: A read error may be the cause here, since a much bigger clone is one base away. The V and J genes are TRBV2 and TRBJ2-3; 10 bases map to TRBD1. The CDR3 spans 14 residues. Germline CDR1 reads SNHLY; CDR2 reads FYNNEI. The CDR3 protein is CDTASTGGLDTQYF. CDR3 coding DNA: TGTGACACCGCTTCGACAGGGGGCTTAGATACGCAGTATTTT.

This clonotype has just one count. J is TRBJ1-6 and V is TRBV20-1; 11 bases fit TRBD1. This CDR3 is built from 15 residues. Germline-derived CDR1 and CDR2 are DFQATT and SNEGSKA (reference sequence). J gave up 10 bases and V 1 base, and 6 bases lay outside the gene matches. The CDR3 nucleotides read TGCAGTGCTAGAGGACGGACAGGGGGCTCGTCACCCCTCCACTTT. Translation: CSARGRTGGSSPLHF.

A note on this clonotype: A much bigger clone sits one base away, suggesting this may be a read error. The rearrangement joins TRBV28 to TRBJ1-1; perhaps TRBD1 as D (6 bases). The germline V gene encodes CDR1 MDHEN and CDR2 SYDVKM. V was cut by 3 bases and J by 3 bases, with 11 bases left in between. The CDR3 is 14 amino acids. In DNA, the CDR3 is TGTGCCAGCAGTTTCCGGGGGCGCGACACTGAAGCTTTCTTT. Protein product: CASSFRGRDTEAFF.

About this clonotype itself: It may be a read error: a sequence one base away is much more abundant. The rearrangement uses TRBV29-1 and TRBJ1-1; 7 bases match TRBD1. The CDR3 length is 15 residues. Germline CDR1 is SQVTM and CDR2 is ANQGSEA. This chain's CDR3 is CRVRRVDRDATEAFF. The CDR3 bases are TGCAGGGTTAGGAGGGTCGACAGGGACGCGACTGAAGCTTTCTTT.

In its sample, this clonotype is medium-sized. The chain uses TRBV20-1 and TRBJ1-1; D possibly corresponds to TRBD1 (5 bases). The CDR3 is 12 residues long. The germline CDR1 and CDR2 sequences are DFQATT and SNEGSKA (reference sequence). V lost 6 bases and J 12 bases, leaving 20 bases between the germline ends. This chain's CDR3 is CSAPDGTSFPFF. CDR3 bases: TGCAGTGCACCAGACGGGACTAGTTTTCCTTTCTTT.

This clonotype has at least ten counts. The genes are TRBV4-1 and TRBJ2-7, with D uncertain. Germline CDR1 is MGHRA and CDR2 is YSYEKL. V lost 1 base and J lost 0, with 13 bases in between. The length of the CDR3 is 16 residues. CDR3 loop: CASSQGFPRSSYEQYF. In nucleotides, the CDR3 is TGCGCCAGCAGCCAAGGGTTCCCTAGGAGCTCCTACGAGCAGTACTTC.

The V gene is TRBV5-1, the J gene TRBJ2-1; 12 nucleotides agree with TRBD1. The length of the CDR3 is 16 residues. The J segment lost 9 bases and the V segment lost 4 bases, leaving 11 bases of the junction unmatched. Per germline, CDR1 SGHRS and CDR2 YFSETQ. In DNA form, the CDR3 reads TGCGCCAGCAGCGGCCAACCGGGACAGGGGGCGCGTGAGCAGTTCTTC. Protein: CASSGQPGQGAREQFF.

With regard to this clonotype: Given a much more abundant clone one base away, this may be a read error. The CDR3 end shows no conserved phenylalanine or tryptophan, and so a read error is likely. The chain carries TRBV7-9 and TRBJ2-3; 9 nucleotides agree with TRBD2. Germline-derived CDR1 and CDR2 are SEHNR and FQNEAQ (reference sequence). V lost 5 bases to trimming and J lost 2 bases; unmatched junction nucleotides: 14. CDR3 length equals 18 residues. This CDR3 reads CASSPKRGEGTNTDTQYS. The CDR3, as DNA: TGTGCCAGCAGCCCAAAGCGGGGGGAAGGGACCAACACAGATACGCAGTATTCT.

As concerns this clonotype: A clone one base away is much larger, so this may be a read error. The chain joins TRBV3-1 to TRBJ2-7; TRBD2 matches 9 bases. Unmatched junction bases numbered 11, after V lost 4 bases and J lost 4 bases. CDR3 length equals 16 residues. Per the germline V gene, CDR1 is LGHDT and CDR2 is YNNKEL (reference sequence). The CDR3 coding sequence is TGTGCCAGCAGCCTTTTGGGAAACAGCGGGAGGTACGAGCAGTACTTC. Translated: CASSLLGNSGRYEQYF.

This clonotype was seen only a few times. The genes are TRBV19 and TRBJ1-2; TRBD1 aligns across 10 bases. CDR3 size: 15 residues. After removal of 3 bases from V and 8 bases from J, the junction contained 9 bases not matched to a gene. Germline V gene lookup returns CDR1 LNHDA and CDR2 SQIVND (reference sequence). CDR3 protein: CASSMPFGTGDGYTF. The CDR3 region has the DNA TGTGCCAGTAGTATGCCCTTCGGGACAGGGGACGGCTACACCTTC.

This clonotype came up a few times. The chain combines TRBV4-2 with TRBJ1-3; 9 bases align to TRBD1. V shed 3 bases, J shed 2 bases, and the junction held 8 bases outside the gene matches. The CDR3 is 17 residues long. CDR1 is LGHNA, CDR2 YNFKEQ, per germline. CDR3 bases: TGTGCCAGCAGCCATAGACCGGGACAGGGTACTGGAAACACCATATATTTT. Translation: CASSHRPGQGTGNTIYF.

This sequence joins TRBV19 and TRBJ1-1; the D is unclear. V dropped 1 base and J dropped 2 bases, with 14 bases sitting between them. Germline CDR1 is LNHDA and CDR2 is SQIVND (reference sequence). CDR3 length: 16 amino acids. The CDR3 DNA reads TGTGCCAGTAGTATAGGAATTGGACCGCCTAACACTGAAGCTTTCTTT. Amino acid sequence: CASSIGIGPPNTEAFF. The full variable domain, rest sourced from reference TRBV19 and TRBJ1-1, is DGGITQSPKYLFRKEGQNVTLSCEQNLNHDAMYWYRQDPGQGLRLIYYSQIVNDFQKGDIAEGYSVSREKKESFPLTVTSAQKNPTAFYLCASSIGIGPPNTEAFFGQGTRLTVV.

This rearrangement joins TRBV19 to TRBJ1-2, with 7 bases matching TRBD1. CDR3 length equals 15 residues. V trimming: 4 bases; J trimming: 6 bases; junction bases outside the gene matches: 11. Germline V gene sequence: CDR1 LNHDA, CDR2 SQIVND (reference sequence). CDR3 region: CASSTFDREGDGYTF. For the CDR3, the DNA is TGTGCCAGTAGTACCTTCGACAGGGAAGGCGATGGCTACACCTTC.

V is TRBV5-1 and J is TRBJ1-5; D gene ambiguous. Germline CDR1 reads SGHRS; CDR2 reads YFSETQ. Trimming took off 0 bases at V and 3 bases at J, with 7 bases between the two ends. The CDR3 consists of 14 residues. CDR3 loop: CASSLGGVNQPQHF. CDR3 bases: TGCGCCAGCAGCTTGGGGGGAGTCAATCAGCCCCAGCATTTT.

The genes are TRBV12-3 or TRBV12-4 and TRBJ2-5; D call uncertain. CDR3 size: 14 residues. V was trimmed by 1 base and J by 5 bases, leaving 11 bases between them. Written as DNA, the CDR3 is TGTGCCAGCAGTTTAGGTGCGAGGACGGAGACCCAGTACTTC. It codes for CASSLGARTETQYF.

This clonotype is medium-sized by share. The chain uses TRBV28 and TRBJ2-7, with 9 bases fitting TRBD1. With V trimmed by 8 bases and J by 7 bases, 6 bases remained unmatched. CDR1 is MDHEN and CDR2 is SYDVKM in the germline V gene. CDR3 size: 12 residues. The CDR3 loop is CASAPGQGEQYF. In DNA, the CDR3 is TGTGCCAGCGCACCGGGACAGGGTGAGCAGTACTTC.

This clonotype was seen repeatedly, ten times or more. V gene TRBV7-3 combines with J gene TRBJ2-1; D is uncertain. Trimming removed 1 base from V and 5 bases from J, with 6 bases in between. CDR1 is SGHTA, CDR2 FQGTGA, per germline. This CDR3 region has 13 residues. The CDR3 sequence is CASSLKVNNEQFF. As DNA, the CDR3 is TGTGCCAGCAGCTTAAAAGTAAACAATGAGCAGTTCTTC.

By share, this clonotype ranks as medium-sized. This chain uses TRBV6-1 with TRBJ1-2; no reliable D call. The germline V gene has CDR1 MNHNS and CDR2 SASEGT. Trimming cost V 5 bases and J 8 bases, with 30 bases left between them. The CDR3 length is 18 residues. CDR3 protein: CASSHTPPAQARSRGYTF. The CDR3, as DNA: TGTGCCAGCAGTCACACCCCCCCTGCACAAGCGCGGTCGCGGGGCTACACCTTC.

This clonotype was detected a few times. It may be a read error: a sequence one base away is much more abundant. The chain combines TRBV20-1 with TRBJ2-2; weak D call: TRBD2 (6 bases). Per the germline V gene, CDR1 is DFQATT and CDR2 is SNEGSKA (reference sequence). The length of the CDR3 is 18 residues. CDR3 bases: TGCAGTGCTAGTTTCTTACGCAGGGACTCTCGGTACACCCGGGAGCTGTTTTTT. It yields the protein CSASFLRRDSRYTRELFF.

This clonotype came up many times. The J gene is TRBJ2-7, the V gene TRBV11-2; no definite D call. Germline V gives CDR1 SGHAT, CDR2 FQNNGV. V was clipped by 0 bases and J by 2 bases, with 11 bases between them. The length of the CDR3 is 15 residues. CDR3 amino acids: CASSLDPGSAYEQYF. CDR3 DNA sequence: TGTGCCAGCAGCTTAGATCCCGGGTCAGCCTACGAGCAGTACTTC.

There are many counts of this clonotype. The rearrangement links TRBV5-1 to TRBJ2-5; 7 bases agree with TRBD1. V lost 4 bases, J lost 4 bases, and 10 bases stayed unmatched. CDR1 is SGHRS and CDR2 is YFSETQ in the germline V gene. The CDR3 consists of 15 residues. CDR3 residues: CASSNRDSHIETQYF. The CDR3 region has the DNA TGCGCCAGCAGCAACCGGGACAGCCATATAGAGACCCAGTACTTC.

The V gene is TRBV14, the J gene TRBJ1-1; D gene uncertain. The V gene lost 4 bases and the J gene lost 2 bases, with 8 bases spanning the gap. The CDR3 has 13 residues. Germline CDR1 and CDR2: SGHDN and FVKESK. CDR3 sequence: CASSPELNTEAFF. DNA of the CDR3: TGTGCCAGCAGCCCAGAACTCAACACTGAAGCTTTCTTT.

The chain links TRBV30 to TRBJ1-4, with no clear D. Germline V gives CDR1 GTSNPN, CDR2 SVGIG (reference sequence). V was cut by 2 bases and J by 7 bases, with 17 bases left in between. The CDR3 sequence is 15 residues long. The CDR3 DNA follows: TGTGCCTGGAGTAAGTGGGGAGGAGTGGCTGAAAAACTGTTTTTT. This encodes CAWSKWGGVAEKLFF.